This is a list of T cell receptor beta chains from one sample in a study of human T cells and chemical hapten exposure. TCRdb passed the RACE reads through MiXCR, listing each CDR3 protein once. The sample records a few hundred thousand distinct CDR3 sequences, around 6% being singletons. The sequenced sample was whole blood, obtained in connection with sensitization to the hapten diphenylcyclopropenone (DPC). The source of these receptors is a young woman with alopecia areata. Some clones in this sample may be carry-over from other donors' samples. CDR3s include the opening cysteine and the closing phenylalanine or tryptophan. A D gene is named only where the DNA matches it firmly. For some rows the clone size is stated as once, few or many, or as a class when expanded; others skip it.

clone_size	j_call	v_call	d_call	cdr3_aa	cdr3_nt
many	TRBJ2-3	TRBV6-1	.	CASSEAADGTDTQYF	TGTGCCAGCAGTGAAGCAGCTGACGGCACAGATACGCAGTATTTT
.	TRBJ1-3	TRBV20-1	.	CSARAVGGNTIYF	TGCAGTGCTAGAGCAGTGGGGGGAAACACCATATATTTT
many	TRBJ1-1	TRBV6-5	TRBD1	CASSSGDRLKAFF	TGTGCCAGCAGTTCCGGGGACAGGCTGAAAGCTTTCTTT
many	TRBJ1-1	TRBV29-1	TRBD1	CSVARGSGNRGATEAFF	TGCAGCGTTGCCAGGGGTTCGGGGAACAGGGGTGCCACTGAAGCTTTCTTT
.	TRBJ2-3	TRBV29-1	TRBD2	CSVEGAPSGVFTDTQYF	TGCAGCGTTGAAGGGGCGCCGAGCGGGGTCTTCACAGATACGCAGTATTTT
.	TRBJ2-7	TRBV5-1	TRBD1	CASSLKPGQVDEQYF	TGCGCCAGCAGCTTGAAACCGGGACAGGTTGACGAGCAGTACTTC
many	TRBJ1-4	TRBV5-5	.	CASSSRSNEKLFF	TGTGCCAGCAGCTCGAGGAGTAATGAAAAACTGTTTTTT
many	TRBJ2-3	TRBV6-2/TRBV6-3	.	CASSYGPGTRTDTQYF	TGTGCCAGCAGTTACGGACCGGGAACGAGAACAGATACGCAGTATTTT
many	TRBJ2-7	TRBV11-2	.	CASSMGAYEQYF	TGTGCCAGCAGCATGGGGGCCTACGAGCAGTACTTC
.	TRBJ2-3	TRBV18	.	CASSPPESWRGLDTQYF	TGTGCCAGCTCACCACCCGAGAGTTGGCGGGGGCTAGATACGCAGTATTTT
few	TRBJ1-4	TRBV7-2	.	CASSLWGGEKLFF	TGTGCCAGCAGCTTATGGGGGGGCGAAAAACTGTTTTTT
.	TRBJ2-7	TRBV4-3	.	CASSQVGDYSYEQYF	TGCGCCAGCAGCCAAGTCGGGGATTATTCCTACGAGCAGTACTTC
.	TRBJ1-2	TRBV27	.	CASSFGGTYTF	TGTGCCAGCAGTTTCGGCGGAACCTACACCTTC
few	TRBJ2-1	TRBV7-3	TRBD2	CASSQSGGGNNEQFF	TGTGCCAGCAGCCAAAGCGGGGGAGGAAACAATGAGCAGTTCTTC
many	TRBJ1-4	TRBV29-1	.	CSVGSGDEKLFF	TGCAGCGTTGGCTCAGGTGACGAAAAACTGTTTTTT
.	TRBJ2-3	TRBV7-2	TRBD1	CASSKQGSPAQFRTDTQYF	TGTGCCAGCAGCAAACAGGGGTCCCCCGCACAATTCAGGACAGATACGCAGTATTTT
.	TRBJ2-7	TRBV5-6	.	CASSLAGAGYEQYF	TGTGCCAGCAGCTTGGCAGGGGCCGGCTACGAGCAGTACTTC
.	TRBJ1-1	TRBV6-1	.	CASREQPMNTEAFF	TGTGCCAGCAGAGAGCAGCCCATGAACACTGAAGCTTTCTTT